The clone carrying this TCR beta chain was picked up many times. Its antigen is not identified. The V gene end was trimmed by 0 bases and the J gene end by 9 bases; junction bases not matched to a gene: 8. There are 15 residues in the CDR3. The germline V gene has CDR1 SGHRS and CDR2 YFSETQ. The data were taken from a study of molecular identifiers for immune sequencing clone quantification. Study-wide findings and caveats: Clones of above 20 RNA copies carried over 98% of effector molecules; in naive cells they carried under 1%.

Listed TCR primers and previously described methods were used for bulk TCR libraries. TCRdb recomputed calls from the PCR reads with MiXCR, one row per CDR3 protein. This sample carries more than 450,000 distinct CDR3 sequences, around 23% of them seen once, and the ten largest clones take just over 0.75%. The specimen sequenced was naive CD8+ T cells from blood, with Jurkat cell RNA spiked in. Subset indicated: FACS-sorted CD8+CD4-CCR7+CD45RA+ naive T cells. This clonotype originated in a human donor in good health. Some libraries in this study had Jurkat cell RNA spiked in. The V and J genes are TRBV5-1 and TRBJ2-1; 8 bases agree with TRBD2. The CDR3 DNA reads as TGCGCCAGCAGCTTGGGAGTAGCGGGAAGCGGTGAGCAGTTCTTC. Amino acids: CASSLGVAGSGEQFF.